One and the same sample provided the 30 T cell receptor beta chains below, sequenced in a study of T-cell reconstitution after alpha-beta-depleted transplantation in children. Preparing the TCRbeta library involved the use of unique molecular identifiers. TCRdb used MiXCR to reprocess the PCR reads, holding one entry per CDR3 protein. The sample has roughly 500,000 distinct CDR3 sequences; about 31% are singletons. The sequencing here drew on PBMCs from the stem cell graft donor, taken from the stem cell graft. These receptors were collected from a human donor who donated a stem cell graft to a child with aplastic anemia.

This clonotype was observed a few times. CDR3 sequence: CASSIRDRGVDEQFF. CDR3 bases: TGTGCCAGTAGTATTCGGGACAGGGGGGTCGATGAGCAGTTCTTC. The chain combines TRBV19 with TRBJ2-1; 11 bases map to TRBD1. This CDR3 spans 15 amino acids. Trimming cost V 3 bases and J 8 bases; bases outside gene matches: 6. Germline CDR1 reads LNHDA; CDR2 reads SQIVND (reference sequence). Filled out from reference TRBV19 and TRBJ2-1, the complete variable domain reads DGGITQSPKYLFRKEGQNVTLSCEQNLNHDAMYWYRQDPGQGLRLIYYSQIVNDFQKGDIAEGYSVSREKKESFPLTVTSAQKNPTAFYLCASSIRDRGVDEQFFGPGTRLTVL.

V gene TRBV4-2 combines with J gene TRBJ2-7, with TRBD2 matching over 7 bases. Germline CDR1 LGHNA, CDR2 YNFKEQ. After removal of 3 bases from V and 4 bases from J, the junction contained 0 bases not matched to a gene. The CDR3 has 12 residues. The CDR3, as DNA: TGTGCCAGCAGCCAGCGGGGGTACGAGCAGTACTTC. Its translation: CASSQRGYEQYF.

The J gene is TRBJ1-1, the V gene TRBV7-9, with D unclear. V was trimmed by 3 bases and J by 1 base, leaving 9 bases between them. Germline-derived CDR1 and CDR2 are SEHNR and FQNEAQ (reference sequence). CDR3 length: 14 amino acids. The CDR3 nucleotides read TGTGCCAGCAGCTTCGTCACCACGAACACTGAAGCTTTCTTT. Translation: CASSFVTTNTEAFF. Supplemented by reference TRBV7-9 and TRBJ1-1, the full variable domain reads DTGVSQNPRHKITKRGQNVTFRCDPISEHNRLYWYRQTLGQGPEFLTYFQNEAQLEKSRLLSDRFSAERPKGSFSTLEIQRTEQGDSAMYLCASSFVTTNTEAFFGQGTRLTVV.

This clonotype was observed a handful of times. The rearrangement links TRBV30 to TRBJ1-1; unclear D gene. Deletions cut 0 bases from V and 3 bases from J, with 11 bases between. Germline lookup yields CDR1 GTSNPN and CDR2 SVGIG (reference sequence). This CDR3 has 14 residues. CDR3 region: CAWSVYGGYTEAFF. CDR3 DNA sequence: TGTGCCTGGAGTGTGTATGGAGGGTACACTGAAGCTTTCTTT.

This clonotype has just a few counts. This sequence joins TRBV5-1 and TRBJ2-1, with 10 bases matching TRBD2. The germline V gene has CDR1 SGHRS and CDR2 YFSETQ. After removal of 4 bases from V and 5 bases from J, the junction contained 3 bases not matched to a gene. CDR3 length: 14 residues. This chain's CDR3 is CASSGGLANNEQFF. The CDR3 DNA sequence: TGCGCCAGCAGCGGGGGACTAGCGAACAATGAGCAGTTCTTC.

This chain connects TRBV5-6 to TRBJ1-5, with 12 bases identical to TRBD1. This CDR3 has 15 amino acids. V lost 4 bases and J lost 7; bases outside the gene matches: 6. Looked up from germline, CDR1 is SGHDT and CDR2 is YYEEEE. The CDR3 DNA is TGTGCCAGCAGCGAGGGACAGGGGGCTATACAGCCCCAGCATTTT. It specifies CASSEGQGAIQPQHF.

The chain joins TRBV6-2 or TRBV6-3 to TRBJ1-1; the D gene is possibly TRBD1 (5 bases). The CDR3 consists of 12 residues. The V gene's germline CDR1 is MNHEY and CDR2 SVGEGT. V dropped 5 bases and J dropped 5 bases, with 9 bases sitting between them. The CDR3 here is CASSHRLTEAFF. In DNA, the CDR3 is TGTGCCAGCAGTCACAGGTTGACTGAAGCTTTCTTT.

The V and J genes are TRBV25-1 and TRBJ2-7; no clear D gene. The V gene's germline CDR1 is MGHDK and CDR2 SYGVNS. The germline V and J ends were trimmed by 3 bases and 3 bases, with 3 bases remaining between them. The CDR3 runs 11 residues. The CDR3 DNA is TGTGCCAGCAGTGATTACTACGAGCAGTACTTC. It codes for CASSDYYEQYF.

V gene TRBV6-1 combines with J gene TRBJ1-1, with TRBD1 as a possible D gene (5 bases). The CDR3 sequence is 15 residues long. The germline V gene has CDR1 MNHNS and CDR2 SASEGT. Trimming pared 5 bases from V and 0 bases from J, leaving 13 bases between. Here the CDR3 reads CASSLPQGMNTEAFF. CDR3 DNA sequence: TGTGCCAGCAGTCTTCCTCAGGGTATGAACACTGAAGCTTTCTTT.

V and J are TRBV2 and TRBJ1-5; D call uncertain. This CDR3 contains 13 residues. Germline V gene data show CDR1 as SNHLY and CDR2 as FYNNEI. V lost 3 bases and J lost 4, with 7 bases in between. The CDR3 sequence is CASSDLVNQPQHF. Written as DNA, the CDR3 is TGTGCCAGCAGTGACCTGGTTAATCAGCCCCAGCATTTT.

V gene TRBV6-2 or TRBV6-3 combines with J gene TRBJ1-1, with a possible D match to TRBD1 (5 bases). The CDR3 totals 15 residues. The V gene's germline CDR1 is MNHEY and CDR2 SVGEGT. Trimming removed 6 bases at V and 1 base at J, with 15 bases between. The CDR3 coding sequence is TGTGCCAGCAGCCCCGGGGGTCTGGGGAACACTGAAGCTTTCTTT. It specifies CASSPGGLGNTEAFF.

The chain recombines TRBV6-2 or TRBV6-3 with TRBJ1-5; D not certain. CDR3 length: 16 amino acids. Germline V gene data show CDR1 as MNHEY and CDR2 as SVGEGT. Trimming left V 7 bases short and J 0 bases short, with 16 bases between. CDR3 residues: CASTLTLRNSNQPQHF. CDR3 coding DNA: TGTGCCAGCACCCTTACTCTCCGAAATAGCAATCAGCCCCAGCATTTT.

The table lists this clonotype with a few counts. The chain recombines TRBV18 with TRBJ2-1; weak D call: TRBD2 (5 bases). Per germline, CDR1 KGHSH and CDR2 LQKENI. Trimming shortened V by 6 bases and J by 5 bases, and 11 bases separated the two germline ends. The CDR3 covers 13 residues. This CDR3 is CASSTDGDNEQFF. The CDR3 bases are TGTGCCAGCTCGACGGACGGGGACAATGAGCAGTTCTTC.

This clonotype appeared a single time. The CDR3, as DNA: TGCAGTGCTAGTTTAGGAAACACCATATATTTT. It encodes CSASLGNTIYF. The chain joins TRBV20-1 to TRBJ1-3, with unresolved D. This CDR3 region has 11 residues. V was clipped by 3 bases and J by 4 bases, with 4 bases between them. Germline CDR1 and CDR2: DFQATT and SNEGSKA (reference sequence).

There are a few counts of this clonotype. The genes are TRBV7-8 and TRBJ2-1; the D gene is possibly TRBD1 (6 bases). Germline V CDR1 and CDR2: SGHVS, FQNEAQ. This CDR3 has 14 amino acids. V was shortened by 1 base and J by 8 bases, with 12 bases between the two germline ends. For the CDR3, the DNA is TGTGCCAGCAGCTTAGGACTGGGGACATATGAGCAGTTCTTC. This codes for CASSLGLGTYEQFF.

The rearrangement links TRBV28 to TRBJ2-7, with TRBD2 matching over 8 bases. This CDR3 is built from 15 residues. The germline gives CDR1 MDHEN, CDR2 SYDVKM. Trimming at V came to 2 bases and at J to 2 bases, leaving 5 bases not matched to a gene. The CDR3: CASSLDLAGPYEQYF. The CDR3 DNA reads as TGTGCCAGCAGTTTAGACCTAGCGGGTCCCTACGAGCAGTACTTC. Based on the CDR3 plus reference TRBV28 and TRBJ2-7, the full variable domain is DVKVTQSSRYLVKRTGEKVFLECVQDMDHENMFWYRQDPGLGLRLIYFSYDVKMKEKGDIPEGYSVSREKKERFSLILESASTNQTSMYLCASSLDLAGPYEQYFGPGTRLTVT.

The chain links TRBV12-3 or TRBV12-4 to TRBJ2-3, with TRBD2 matching 7 bases. J gave up 7 bases and V 0 bases, and 13 bases lay outside the gene matches. The CDR3 sequence is 17 residues long. This chain's CDR3 is CASSLAAPAGSPNTQYF. The CDR3 region has the DNA TGTGCCAGCAGTTTAGCGGCCCCAGCGGGGTCCCCCAATACGCAGTATTTT.

The rearrangement joins TRBV6-2 or TRBV6-3 to TRBJ2-5, with unresolved D. CDR3 length equals 15 residues. V dropped 2 bases and J dropped 0 bases, with 10 bases sitting between them. CDR1 and CDR2 from the germline V gene are MNHEY and SVGEGT. CDR3 sequence reads: CASSYQGRDQETQYF. As DNA, the CDR3 is TGTGCCAGCAGTTACCAAGGACGGGACCAAGAGACCCAGTACTTC.

The count of this clonotype is one. This chain links TRBV21-1 with TRBJ2-3. TRBV21-1 is labeled a pseudogene. The CDR3 is 14 residues long. This chain's CDR3 is CASSKEEGTDTQYF. The CDR3 DNA is TGTGCCAGCAGCAAAGAAGAAGGCACAGATACGCAGTATTTT.

This chain uses TRBV4-2 with TRBJ2-2, with 8 bases aligning to TRBD2. The CDR3 loop spans 16 amino acids. CDR1 is LGHNA, CDR2 YNFKEQ, per germline. V shed 3 bases, J shed 0 bases, and the junction held 3 bases outside the gene matches. CDR3 sequence reads: CASSQGLVANTGELFF. CDR3 nucleotide sequence: TGTGCCAGCAGCCAGGGACTAGTCGCGAACACCGGGGAGCTGTTTTTT.

This clonotype turned up a few times. This chain joins TRBV5-1 and TRBJ1-1; D is uncertain. The CDR3 runs to 14 residues. The ends were cut back, 0 bases at V and 0 bases at J, with 6 bases in the middle. CDR1 is SGHRS and CDR2 is YFSETQ in the germline V gene. The CDR3 DNA sequence: TGCGCCAGCAGCTTGGGTCCGTTGAACACTGAAGCTTTCTTT. Amino acids: CASSLGPLNTEAFF.

The V call is TRBV6-5, the J call TRBJ1-1; no clear D. The V end lost 0 bases, the J end lost 2 bases, and 7 bases lay between the germline ends. The CDR3 has 14 residues. CDR1 is MNHEY and CDR2 is SVGAGI in the germline V gene. CDR3 in amino acids: CASSYSSRNTEAFF. CDR3 DNA sequence: TGTGCCAGCAGTTACTCTTCCCGAAACACTGAAGCTTTCTTT.

This clonotype was recorded only once. CDR3 amino acids: CASYGPGGNQPQHF. CDR3 DNA sequence: TGTGCCAGCTACGGACCGGGGGGCAATCAGCCCCAGCATTTT. V is TRBV2 and J is TRBJ1-5; D possibly corresponds to TRBD1 (5 bases). The CDR3 has 14 amino acids. V was cut by 8 bases and J by 2 bases, with 13 bases left in between. Per germline, CDR1 SNHLY and CDR2 FYNNEI.

In its sample, this clonotype was seen a few times. The chain has TRBV7-8 and TRBJ2-7, with TRBD1 matching 7 bases. The CDR3 totals 15 residues. Trimming cost V 5 bases and J 6 bases; bases outside gene matches: 13. In germline, CDR1 is SGHVS, CDR2 FQNEAQ. The CDR3 DNA follows: TGTGCCAGCAGCCCGAGGGGGCAGGTCCCAAGCGAGCAGTACTTC. Its translation is CASSPRGQVPSEQYF. The full variable domain, in which reference TRBV7-8 and TRBJ2-7 provide the parts outside the CDR3, is GAGVSQSPRYKVAKRGQDVALRCDPISGHVSLFWYQQALGQGPEFLTYFQNEAQLDKSGLPSDRFFAERPEGSVSTLKIQRTQQEDSAVYLCASSPRGQVPSEQYFGPGTRLTVT.

The V call is TRBV29-1, the J call TRBJ2-6; a weak D match, TRBD1 (6 bases). The CDR3 contains 17 residues. CDR1 is SQVTM and CDR2 is ANQGSEA in the germline V gene. V was trimmed by 4 bases and J by 0 bases, leaving 16 bases between them. For the CDR3, the DNA is TGCAGCGTTGTAAGGGACATAAGCTTCTCTGGGGCCAACGTCCTGACTTTC. Its protein is CSVVRDISFSGANVLTF.

J is TRBJ2-1 and V is TRBV5-1, with 8 bases that match TRBD1. This CDR3 has 16 residues. Germline-derived CDR1 and CDR2 are SGHRS and YFSETQ. V gave up 1 base and J gave up 6 bases; unmatched junction bases: 9. This chain's CDR3 is CASSLLTGGSGNEQFF. The CDR3 DNA reads as TGCGCCAGCAGCTTGTTAACAGGGGGGTCAGGCAATGAGCAGTTCTTC.

This rearrangement joins TRBV5-1 to TRBJ2-1; 8 bases match TRBD2. The CDR3 extends over 15 amino acids. Germline loops: CDR1 SGHRS, CDR2 YFSETQ. V dropped 1 base and J dropped 4; count of bases not matched to a gene: 4. The DNA for the CDR3 is TGCGCCAGCAGCTTGCTGACTAGCGATTACAATGAGCAGTTCTTC. As protein: CASSLLTSDYNEQFF.

In this sample, this clonotype turned up a few times. This chain connects TRBV2 to TRBJ1-2; TRBD1 might be the D (5 bases). The CDR3 is 13 residues long. V was trimmed by 11 bases and J by 4 bases, leaving 17 bases between them. CDR1 SNHLY and CDR2 FYNNEI come from the germline V gene. CDR3 sequence (DNA): TGTGCCGAGGGCCCGGGGCTCAGCTATGGCTACACCTTC. Amino acids: CAEGPGLSYGYTF.

This chain connects TRBV15 to TRBJ1-2; 7 nucleotides align to TRBD1. Germline V gene data show CDR1 as LNHNV and CDR2 as YYDKDF (reference sequence). The ends lost 5 bases at V and 6 bases at J; junction bases unmatched: 12. The CDR3 runs to 15 residues. The CDR3 spells CATSLVADRPNGYTF. In DNA form, the CDR3 reads TGTGCCACCAGCTTAGTGGCGGACAGGCCAAATGGCTACACCTTC.

The J gene is TRBJ1-1, the V gene TRBV18; D call uncertain. Germline values: CDR1 KGHSH, CDR2 LQKENI. This CDR3 has 14 residues. V was pared by 5 bases and J by 3 bases, with 13 bases between. The CDR3 DNA is TGTGCCAGCTCAGAGATACCAAGGCACACTGAAGCTTTCTTT. Translation gives CASSEIPRHTEAFF.